This entry lists 8 T cell receptor beta chains sequenced from one sample in a study of cytomegalovirus exposure and HLA in healthy donors. 60 Vbeta and 13 Jbeta primers were used in PCR. The protocol was immunoSEQ multiplex PCR, while the TCRdb copy is restricted to in-frame clones and leaves out a portion. There are around 130,000 clones in the sample; 70% occur only once, and 1.6% lies in the top ten. Source material: PBMCs. These TCRs come from a woman in her 30s in good health and CMV-seronegative.

This clone was counted a few times. V is TRBV7-9 and J is TRBJ2-3; D not resolved. The CDR3 consists of 14 residues. In germline, CDR1 is SEHNR, CDR2 FQNEAQ (reference sequence). The V end lost 1 base, the J end lost 1 base, and 6 bases lay between the germline ends. CDR3 in DNA: TGTGCCAGCAGCTTAGGTGCAGGCACAGATACGCAGTATTTT. Its protein is CASSLGAGTDTQYF.

The CDR3 nucleotides are TGCAGCGTTGGAGCAAACTATGGCTACACCTTC. This sequence encodes CSVGANYGYTF. This chain links TRBV29-1 with TRBJ1-2, with D hard to call. Germline V gene data show CDR1 as SQVTM and CDR2 as ANQGSEA. V gave up 4 bases and J gave up 2 bases, with 5 bases separating them. This CDR3 is 11 amino acids long.

V usage is TRBV7-2 and J usage is TRBJ2-7, with D possibly matching TRBD1 (5 bases). The germline CDR1 and CDR2 sequences are SGHTA and FQGNSA. This CDR3 contains 15 residues. V was cut by 4 bases and J by 6 bases, with 19 bases left in between. CDR3 amino acids: CASSSRTTMGLEQYF. DNA of the CDR3: TGTGCCAGCAGCTCTCGGACAACAATGGGGCTCGAGCAGTACTTC. Drawing the rest from reference TRBV7-2 and TRBJ2-7, the complete variable domain is GAGVSQSPSNKVTEKGKDVELRCDPISGHTALYWYRQSLGQGLEFLIYFQGNSAPDKSGLPSDRFSAERTGGSVSTLTIQRTQQEDSAVYLCASSSRTTMGLEQYFGPGTRLTVT.

In this sample, this clone turned up once. This sequence joins TRBV11-2 and TRBJ2-7, with D perhaps matching TRBD1 (6 bases). This CDR3 region has 14 residues. Germline V gene data show CDR1 as SGHAT and CDR2 as FQNNGV. V was clipped by 4 bases and J by 6 bases, with 16 bases between them. CDR3 region: CASSSGQPSTEQYF. CDR3 nucleotides: TGTGCCAGCAGCTCGGGACAACCCTCTACCGAGCAGTACTTC.

V and J are TRBV6-5 and TRBJ2-7; 7 bases are shared with TRBD2. V was clipped by 6 bases and J by 2 bases; unmatched bases: 4. This CDR3 is built from 13 residues. Looked up from germline, CDR1 is MNHEY and CDR2 is SVGAGI. The CDR3 bases are TGTGCCAGCAGACGCGGGAGAGCCTACGAGCAGTACTTC. Protein: CASRRGRAYEQYF.

This chain connects TRBV5-1 to TRBJ1-2, with D possibly matching TRBD1 (5 bases). This CDR3 region has 15 residues. From germline, CDR1 is SGHRS and CDR2 YFSETQ. V was shortened by 3 bases and J by 8 bases, with 20 bases between the two germline ends. The CDR3 nucleotides read TGCGCCAGCAGCTCCACGGTCGGGGGGGAGGCGGGCTACACCTTC. This codes for CASSSTVGGEAGYTF.

The CDR3 here is CASSLKGTSYEQYF. In nucleotides, the CDR3 is TGTGCCAGCAGCCTCAAGGGGACTTCCTACGAGCAGTACTTC. The rearrangement links TRBV2 to TRBJ2-5; a possible D gene is TRBD2 (6 bases). TRBJ2-7 matches the DNA end more closely, so the J call is doubtful. CDR3 length equals 14 residues. Germline CDR1 and CDR2: SNHLY and FYNNEI.

V gene TRBV5-1 combines with J gene TRBJ1-6; TRBD1 matches 12 bases. Germline V gene data show CDR1 as SGHRS and CDR2 as YFSETQ. There are 17 residues in the CDR3. J was trimmed by 4 bases and V by 4 bases; bases with no gene match: 6. Here the CDR3 reads CASSRGTGGDYNSPLHF. As DNA, the CDR3 is TGCGCCAGCAGCCGGGGGACAGGGGGCGATTATAATTCACCCCTCCACTTT.